This TCR beta chain was obtained from a study of T cell repertoires in cytomegalovirus infection. For the study at large: Matching HLA type, along with CMV infection, was indicated by public TCR beta signatures. Study-level findings and limits: Totalled public TCR beta family frequency picked out people who carried CMV plus the relevant HLA.

In regard to this clonotype: The antigen remains unidentified.

MiXCR was run by TCRdb on the reads, yielding one entry per CDR3 protein. Among 650,000 to 850,000 distinct CDR3 sequences, 25% to 35% were seen once, and the ten largest hold roughly 13%. Trimming shortened V by 4 bases and J by 6 bases, and 22 bases separated the two germline ends. CDR1 is SGHTA and CDR2 is FQGTGA in the germline V gene. CDR3 length: 17 residues. The sample in question was cultured CD8+ T cells from PBMCs, obtained from culture after CMV antigen stimulation. This chain connects TRBV7-3 to TRBJ1-3; the D gene is possibly TRBD1 (6 bases). This TCR was recovered from a human donor in good health (CMV status not recorded). Some clones in this sample may be carry-over from other donors' samples. As DNA, the CDR3 is TGTGCCAGCAGCTCCAATTCAGAACAGGGCTTCGTAAACACCATATATTTT. This encodes CASSSNSEQGFVNTIYF.